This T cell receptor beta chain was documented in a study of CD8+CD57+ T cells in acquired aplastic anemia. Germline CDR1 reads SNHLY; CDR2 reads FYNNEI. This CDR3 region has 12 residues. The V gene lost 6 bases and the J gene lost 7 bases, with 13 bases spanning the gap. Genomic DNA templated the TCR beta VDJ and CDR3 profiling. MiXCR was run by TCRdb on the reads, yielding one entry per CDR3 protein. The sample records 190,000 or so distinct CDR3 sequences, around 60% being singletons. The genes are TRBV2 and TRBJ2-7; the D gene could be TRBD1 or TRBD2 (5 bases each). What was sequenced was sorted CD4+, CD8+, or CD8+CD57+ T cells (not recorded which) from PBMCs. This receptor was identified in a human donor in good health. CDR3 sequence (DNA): TGTGCCAGCAGGGGGCAATGGGGGGAGCAGTACTTC. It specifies CASRGQWGEQYF.